This is a list of T cell receptor beta chains from one sample in a study of blood T cell repertoires in COVID-19. Sequenced by immunoSEQ multiplex PCR; TCRdb stores in-frame clones only, minus some. Of some 330,000 clones detected, around 83% appear once; the ten largest clones hold about 4.8%. The specimen was PBMCs or T cells enriched from blood (not recorded which). The source of these receptors is a woman in her forties or fifties who had recovered from COVID-19. Each CDR3 is given with its conserved first and last residue. The order of the fields is V gene, J gene, clone size, D gene, CDR3 protein, CDR3 DNA. The D gene is left open where the match is weak. The size of a clone is reported for some rows only, either as once, few or many, or as a class for expanded clones.

V gene: TRBV3-1/TRBV3-2; J gene: TRBJ1-6; clone size: .; D gene: .; CDR3 protein: CASSHERARPLRSPLHF; CDR3 DNA: TGTGCCAGCAGCCACGAGAGGGCTCGACCCCTTAGATCACCCCTCCACTTT
V gene: TRBV5-1; J gene: TRBJ2-5; clone size: few; D gene: .; CDR3 protein: CASKGETQYF; CDR3 DNA: TGCGCCAGCAAGGGGGAGACCCAGTACTTC
V gene: TRBV9; J gene: TRBJ2-2; clone size: .; D gene: TRBD2; CDR3 protein: CASSPGLAGGPGTGELFF; CDR3 DNA: TGTGCCAGCAGCCCCGGGCTAGCGGGAGGGCCGGGTACCGGGGAGCTGTTTTTT
V gene: TRBV11-2; J gene: TRBJ2-7; clone size: once; D gene: .; CDR3 protein: CASSSGYEQYF; CDR3 DNA: TGTGCCAGCAGTTCCGGCTACGAGCAGTACTTC
V gene: TRBV13; J gene: TRBJ2-7; clone size: .; D gene: TRBD1; CDR3 protein: CASSPPDRGHYEQYF; CDR3 DNA: TGTGCCAGCAGCCCCCCGGACAGGGGGCACTACGAGCAGTACTTC
V gene: TRBV9; J gene: TRBJ1-3; clone size: .; D gene: .; CDR3 protein: CASSVSGGGTGNTIYF; CDR3 DNA: TGTGCCAGCAGCGTATCCGGGGGGGGCACTGGAAACACCATATATTTT
V gene: TRBV7-2; J gene: TRBJ1-3; clone size: .; D gene: .; CDR3 protein: CASSPRGGGNTIYF; CDR3 DNA: TGTGCCAGCAGCCCTCGTGGAGGGGGAAACACCATATATTTT
V gene: TRBV5-4; J gene: TRBJ2-1; clone size: .; D gene: TRBD2; CDR3 protein: CASSGGLAAYNEQFF; CDR3 DNA: TGTGCCAGCAGCGGGGGACTAGCGGCTTACAATGAGCAGTTCTTC
V gene: TRBV19; J gene: TRBJ1-4; clone size: .; D gene: .; CDR3 protein: CASKDLNEKLFF; CDR3 DNA: TGTGCCAGCAAGGACTTGAATGAAAAACTGTTTTTT
V gene: TRBV5-1; J gene: TRBJ2-2; clone size: .; D gene: .; CDR3 protein: CASSSSYGELFF; CDR3 DNA: TGCGCCAGCAGCTCGTCGTACGGGGAGCTGTTTTTT
V gene: TRBV19; J gene: TRBJ1-5; clone size: few; D gene: .; CDR3 protein: CASSIQGSPNQPQHF; CDR3 DNA: TGTGCCAGTAGTATTCAGGGGTCCCCCAATCAGCCCCAGCATTTT
V gene: TRBV5-6; J gene: TRBJ1-3; clone size: .; D gene: .; CDR3 protein: CASSLGRSSGNTIYF; CDR3 DNA: TGTGCCAGCAGCTTGGGCCGGAGCTCTGGAAACACCATATATTTT
V gene: TRBV5-4; J gene: TRBJ1-2; clone size: .; D gene: TRBD1; CDR3 protein: CASSLTGGGNYGYTF; CDR3 DNA: TGTGCCAGCAGCTTGACAGGGGGCGGGAACTATGGCTACACCTTC
V gene: TRBV11-2; J gene: TRBJ2-2; clone size: .; D gene: TRBD1; CDR3 protein: CASSGYRGPTTGELFF; CDR3 DNA: TGTGCCAGCAGCGGGTACAGGGGGCCCACCACCGGGGAGCTGTTTTTT
V gene: TRBV7-2; J gene: TRBJ1-5; clone size: .; D gene: .; CDR3 protein: CASGRQGQPQHF; CDR3 DNA: TGTGCCAGCGGAAGGCAGGGCCAGCCCCAGCATTTT
V gene: TRBV19; J gene: TRBJ1-4; clone size: .; D gene: .; CDR3 protein: CASSSPRLELFF; CDR3 DNA: TGTGCCAGTAGCAGCCCCCGACTCGAACTGTTTTTT
V gene: TRBV5-1; J gene: TRBJ2-7; clone size: .; D gene: .; CDR3 protein: CASSLETGSGNEQYF; CDR3 DNA: TGCGCCAGCAGCTTGGAAACAGGGAGTGGGAACGAGCAGTACTTC
V gene: TRBV30; J gene: TRBJ1-5; clone size: once; D gene: TRBD1; CDR3 protein: CAWSTGGEQPQHF; CDR3 DNA: TGTGCCTGGAGTACAGGGGGAGAGCAGCCCCAGCATTTT
V gene: TRBV21-1; J gene: TRBJ2-6; clone size: few; D gene: .; CDR3 protein: CASTKVHLGPGANVLTF; CDR3 DNA: TGTGCCAGCACCAAAGTGCACCTTGGGCCTGGGGCCAACGTCCTGACTTTC
V gene: TRBV4-3; J gene: TRBJ2-2; clone size: .; D gene: TRBD2; CDR3 protein: CASSQSGTSGGNTGELFF; CDR3 DNA: TGCGCCAGCAGCCAATCGGGGACTAGCGGGGGGAACACCGGGGAGCTGTTTTTT
V gene: TRBV30; J gene: TRBJ2-1; clone size: .; D gene: .; CDR3 protein: CAWTRRSSYNEQFF; CDR3 DNA: TGTGCCTGGACCAGACGGAGCTCCTACAATGAGCAGTTCTTC
V gene: TRBV10-3; J gene: TRBJ1-5; clone size: .; D gene: .; CDR3 protein: CAISGSGDSNQPQHF; CDR3 DNA: TGTGCCATCAGCGGATCAGGGGATAGCAATCAGCCCCAGCATTTT
V gene: TRBV5-1; J gene: TRBJ2-7; clone size: once; D gene: .; CDR3 protein: CASSLGGSSYEQYF; CDR3 DNA: TGCGCCAGCAGCTTGGGAGGCAGCTCCTACGAGCAGTACTTC
V gene: TRBV7-8; J gene: TRBJ2-5; clone size: .; D gene: .; CDR3 protein: CASNLGRVETQYF; CDR3 DNA: TGTGCCAGCAACTTGGGCAGAGTCGAGACCCAGTACTTC
V gene: TRBV7-9; J gene: TRBJ2-7; clone size: .; D gene: TRBD1; CDR3 protein: CASSLAGTEKYEQYF; CDR3 DNA: TGTGCCAGCAGCTTAGCCGGGACAGAGAAATACGAGCAGTACTTC
V gene: TRBV18; J gene: TRBJ1-1; clone size: .; D gene: TRBD1; CDR3 protein: CASSPQGQGGINTEAFF; CDR3 DNA: TGTGCCAGCTCACCACAAGGACAGGGGGGTATAAACACTGAAGCTTTCTTT
V gene: TRBV2; J gene: TRBJ1-4; clone size: once; D gene: .; CDR3 protein: CASNPNSVEKLFF; CDR3 DNA: TGTGCCAGCAATCCAAATAGCGTTGAAAAACTGTTTTTT
V gene: TRBV9; J gene: TRBJ1-3; clone size: .; D gene: TRBD1; CDR3 protein: CASSERGDSSGNTIYF; CDR3 DNA: TGTGCCAGCAGCGAGAGGGGGGACAGCTCTGGAAACACCATATATTTT
V gene: TRBV27; J gene: TRBJ1-5; clone size: .; D gene: .; CDR3 protein: CASSLSHGGIRVNQPQHF; CDR3 DNA: TGTGCCAGCAGTTTATCCCATGGGGGCATCAGGGTAAATCAGCCCCAGCATTTT
V gene: TRBV14; J gene: TRBJ2-1; clone size: .; D gene: .; CDR3 protein: CASSQEVAQFF; CDR3 DNA: TGTGCCAGCAGCCAAGAAGTGGCGCAGTTCTTC
V gene: TRBV5-4; J gene: TRBJ1-6; clone size: .; D gene: .; CDR3 protein: CASSLFGPATNSPLHF; CDR3 DNA: TGTGCCAGCAGCTTATTTGGCCCGGCGACAAATTCACCCCTCCACTTT
V gene: TRBV6-2/TRBV6-3; J gene: TRBJ2-3; clone size: .; D gene: .; CDR3 protein: CASSYPPTDTQYF; CDR3 DNA: TGTGCCAGCAGTTACCCTCCCACAGATACGCAGTATTTT
V gene: TRBV11-3; J gene: TRBJ1-2; clone size: .; D gene: TRBD1; CDR3 protein: CASSPNRGQGYTF; CDR3 DNA: TGTGCCAGCAGCCCTAACAGGGGGCAAGGCTACACCTTC
V gene: TRBV6-5; J gene: TRBJ1-1; clone size: .; D gene: .; CDR3 protein: CASSFSSGNTEAFF; CDR3 DNA: TGTGCCAGCAGTTTTAGTAGTGGGAACACTGAAGCTTTCTTT
V gene: TRBV7-2; J gene: TRBJ1-3; clone size: .; D gene: .; CDR3 protein: CASSPATGNTIYF; CDR3 DNA: TGTGCCAGCAGCCCTGCTACGGGAAACACCATATATTTT
V gene: TRBV24-1; J gene: TRBJ2-3; clone size: .; D gene: TRBD2; CDR3 protein: CATSGSGGADTQYF; CDR3 DNA: TGTGCCACCAGTGGTAGCGGGGGGGCAGATACGCAGTATTTT
V gene: TRBV2; J gene: TRBJ1-1; clone size: .; D gene: .; CDR3 protein: CASSGLMNTEAFF; CDR3 DNA: TGTGCCAGCAGCGGGTTAATGAACACTGAAGCTTTCTTT
V gene: TRBV6-2/TRBV6-3; J gene: TRBJ1-6; clone size: .; D gene: .; CDR3 protein: CASSYSLTENSPLHF; CDR3 DNA: TGTGCCAGCAGTTACTCTTTGACAGAAAATTCACCCCTCCACTTT
V gene: TRBV30; J gene: TRBJ1-2; clone size: .; D gene: TRBD1; CDR3 protein: CAWSAPGQGAEGYTF; CDR3 DNA: TGTGCCTGGAGTGCCCCGGGACAGGGGGCAGAAGGCTACACCTTC
V gene: TRBV6-2/TRBV6-3; J gene: TRBJ2-7; clone size: .; D gene: .; CDR3 protein: CASSIYGNYEQYF; CDR3 DNA: TGTGCCAGCAGTATATATGGCAACTACGAGCAGTACTTC
V gene: TRBV30; J gene: TRBJ2-3; clone size: .; D gene: TRBD2; CDR3 protein: CAWALRAGPHTDTQYF; CDR3 DNA: TGTGCCTGGGCCCTGCGAGCGGGACCACACACAGATACGCAGTATTTT
V gene: TRBV4-3; J gene: TRBJ1-6; clone size: few; D gene: .; CDR3 protein: CASSQDQGGDDSPLHF; CDR3 DNA: TGCGCCAGCAGCCAAGATCAGGGAGGGGACGATTCACCCCTCCACTTT